The rows below give T cell receptor beta chains drawn from one sample of a study of blood T cell repertoires in COVID-19. Sequencing used immunoSEQ multiplex PCR; TCRdb keeps in-frame clones, though not all of them. In the table there are about 350,000 clones, over 75% of which are singletons. The sample taken for sequencing was PBMCs or T cells enriched from blood (not recorded which). These TCRs come from a woman aged 30 to 39 who had recovered from COVID-19. The CDR3 runs from the conserved cysteine through the conserved F or W. The D gene is left open where the match is weak. Clone size, where shown, is once, few, many, or a class for clones that have expanded.

clone_size j_call d_call v_call cdr3_aa cdr3_nt
- TRBJ1-6 - TRBV24-1 CATSDFGQTNSPLHF TGTGCCACCAGTGATTTTGGACAGACAAATTCACCCCTCCACTTT
- TRBJ1-1 - TRBV5-1 CASSLQGFGSVTEAFF TGCGCCAGCAGCTTGCAGGGATTCGGCTCTGTTACTGAAGCTTTCTTT
- TRBJ1-1 - TRBV19 CASSLRENTEAFF TGTGCCAGTAGCCTCCGGGAGAACACTGAAGCTTTCTTT
- TRBJ2-7 - TRBV28 CASRIIADSSYEQYF TGTGCCAGCAGGATAATAGCGGATAGCTCCTACGAGCAGTACTTC
- TRBJ2-7 - TRBV28 CASSEATSFAYEQYF TGTGCCAGCAGTGAGGCGACTAGTTTCGCCTACGAGCAGTACTTC
- TRBJ2-1 TRBD2 TRBV27 CASSFTASGDYNEQFF TGTGCCAGCAGTTTCACTGCTAGCGGGGATTACAATGAGCAGTTCTTC
- TRBJ2-3 TRBD2 TRBV5-1 CASRLVAGASDTQYF TGCGCCAGCCGCCTAGTAGCGGGAGCGTCAGATACGCAGTATTTT
- TRBJ1-6 - TRBV11-2 CASSSDRSNSPLHF TGTGCCAGCAGTTCAGACAGGAGTAATTCACCCCTCCACTTT
- TRBJ1-1 - TRBV6-5 CASTTKWGLPTEAFF TGTGCCAGCACCACCAAGTGGGGGCTACCCACTGAAGCTTTCTTT
- TRBJ2-7 TRBD2 TRBV19 CASSIRLGDYYEQYF TGTGCCAGTAGTATCCGTCTAGGGGACTACTACGAGCAGTACTTC
- TRBJ1-3 - TRBV28 CASSSQGTGNTIYF TGTGCCAGCAGTTCACAGGGAACTGGAAACACCATATATTTT
- TRBJ2-5 TRBD2 TRBV10-3 CAISDIPGTSGGWGQETQYF TGTGCCATCAGTGATATTCCCGGGACTAGCGGGGGATGGGGCCAAGAGACCCAGTACTTC
- TRBJ1-1 TRBD1 TRBV27 CASSLSDGQGVLNTEAFF TGTGCCAGCAGTTTATCGGACGGACAGGGTGTCCTGAACACTGAAGCTTTCTTT
- TRBJ1-6 - TRBV2 CASSWESNSPLHF TGTGCCAGCAGTTGGGAGAGTAATTCACCCCTCCACTTT
once TRBJ1-5 - TRBV19 CASSIRAQPQHF TGTGCCAGTAGTATTCGAGCTCAGCCCCAGCATTTT
- TRBJ2-7 TRBD2 TRBV28 CASSFLAGEGEQYF TGTGCCAGCAGTTTTCTAGCGGGAGAGGGGGAGCAGTACTTC
once TRBJ2-1 - TRBV7-9 CASSPGRVNEQFF TGTGCCAGCAGCCCCGGGCGGGTCAATGAGCAGTTCTTC
- TRBJ2-3 TRBD2 TRBV10-1 CASSGGTSQGDTQYF TGCGCCAGCAGTGGGGGGACTAGTCAAGGAGATACGCAGTATTTT
- TRBJ1-5 - TRBV15 CATSRSPPEGYNQPQHF TGTGCCACCAGCAGATCACCCCCGGAGGGGTACAATCAGCCCCAGCATTTT
- TRBJ1-1 TRBD1 TRBV27 CASSFDREGSAEAFF TGTGCCAGCAGTTTCGACAGGGAAGGTTCGGCTGAAGCTTTCTTT
- TRBJ1-2 - TRBV2 CASSTRAGDGYTF TGTGCCAGCAGCACCCGGGCGGGGGATGGCTACACCTTC
- TRBJ2-7 TRBD2 TRBV2 CASSEDDSGSDFSYEQYF TGTGCCAGCAGTGAAGATGATAGCGGGAGTGATTTCTCCTACGAGCAGTACTTC
- TRBJ1-1 - TRBV7-9 CASSREYLNTEAFF TGTGCCAGCAGCCGGGAGTACCTGAACACTGAAGCTTTCTTT
- TRBJ1-3 - TRBV6-5 CASRGAGNTIYF TGTGCCTCCAGGGGTGCCGGAAACACCATATATTTT
- TRBJ2-5 TRBD1 TRBV12-3/TRBV12-4 CASSVRGPETQYF TGTGCCAGCAGTGTCAGGGGGCCTGAGACCCAGTACTTC
- TRBJ2-7 - TRBV4-1 CASSQTRDYEQYF TGCGCCAGCAGCCAAACTAGGGACTACGAGCAGTACTTC
- TRBJ2-7 - TRBV4-2 CASSQDLYEQYF TGTGCCAGCAGCCAAGATCTATACGAGCAGTACTTC
- TRBJ1-5 - TRBV24-1 CATSPGKAQHF TGTGCCACCAGCCCGGGGAAGGCCCAGCATTTT
- TRBJ2-7 TRBD2 TRBV12-5 CASGLTASGGAYEQYF TGTGCTAGTGGTTTGACAGCTAGCGGGGGGGCCTACGAGCAGTACTTC
- TRBJ2-3 - TRBV6-1 CASSEMQVLDTQYF TGTGCCAGCAGTGAAATGCAGGTCCTAGATACGCAGTATTTT
- TRBJ1-2 TRBD1 TRBV5-1 CASRLGQGSYGYTF TGCGCCAGCAGATTGGGACAGGGGTCCTATGGCTACACCTTC
once TRBJ2-2 TRBD1 TRBV3-1/TRBV3-2 CASSPRQGVDTGELFF TGTGCCAGCAGCCCCCGACAGGGGGTGGACACCGGGGAGCTGTTTTTT
once TRBJ2-1 - TRBV7-3 CASSLGPTGGKNEQFF TGTGCCAGCAGCTTAGGTCCTACCGGGGGTAAGAATGAGCAGTTCTTC
- TRBJ2-2 TRBD2 TRBV28 CASSGTSPAPGELFF TGTGCCAGCAGTGGGACTAGTCCCGCTCCCGGGGAGCTGTTTTTT
- TRBJ1-2 - TRBV19 CASSNMRGYTF TGTGCCAGTAGTAACATGCGGGGATACACCTTC
- TRBJ2-7 TRBD1 TRBV6-5 CASSSGQDPGEQYF TGTGCCAGCAGTTCGGGACAGGACCCCGGTGAGCAGTACTTC
- TRBJ2-1 TRBD1 TRBV27 CASTTGTANEQFF TGTGCCAGCACAACCGGGACAGCCAATGAGCAGTTCTTC
- TRBJ1-1 - TRBV7-9 CASSSPPMEEAFF TGTGCCAGCAGCTCCCCCCCCATGGAGGAAGCTTTCTTT
- TRBJ1-4 - TRBV5-1 CASSPGAIATNEKLFF TGCGCCAGCAGCCCGGGAGCTATTGCAACTAATGAAAAACTGTTTTTT
- TRBJ2-7 TRBD2 TRBV7-2 CASCPGTSGYEQYF TGTGCCAGCTGCCCCGGGACTAGCGGGTACGAGCAGTACTTC
- TRBJ1-5 TRBD1 TRBV6-1 CASSERQGNQPQHF TGTGCCAGCAGTGAAAGACAGGGGAACCAGCCCCAGCATTTT
- TRBJ2-3 TRBD2 TRBV9 CASRGGTSGFTDTQYF TGTGCCAGCAGGGGAGGGACTAGCGGATTCACAGATACGCAGTATTTT
- TRBJ1-4 - TRBV21-1 CASSRTGFTNEKLFF TGTGCCAGCAGCAGGACAGGGTTCACTAATGAAAAACTGTTTTTT
- TRBJ2-7 - TRBV19 CASSSASYMYEQYF TGTGCCAGTAGTTCGGCTAGCTATATGTACGAGCAGTACTTC
- TRBJ2-7 TRBD2 TRBV5-8 CTTSLRGGDSYEQYF TGTACCACCAGCCTTCGGGGAGGGGATTCCTACGAGCAGTACTTC
- TRBJ2-1 TRBD1 TRBV6-4 CASAGTDYNEQFF TGTGCCAGTGCCGGGACAGACTACAATGAGCAGTTCTTC
- TRBJ2-3 - TRBV27 CASRRQGGDTQYF TGTGCCAGCAGGAGGCAGGGGGGAGATACGCAGTATTTT
- TRBJ2-2 TRBD1 TRBV24-1 CATSRTGTGDTGELFF TGTGCCACCAGCCGAACCGGGACAGGGGACACCGGGGAGCTGTTTTTT
- TRBJ1-6 TRBD1 TRBV14 CASSPNPGTGGDSPLHF TGTGCCAGCAGCCCCAACCCCGGGACAGGGGGTGATTCACCCCTCCACTTT
- TRBJ2-2 - TRBV5-6 CASTLGGTTGNTGELFF TGTGCCAGCACCCTTGGGGGAACGACAGGGAACACCGGGGAGCTGTTTTTT
- TRBJ2-1 TRBD2 TRBV2 CASTGLAGGPTNEQFF TGTGCCAGCACAGGACTAGCGGGAGGTCCAACCAATGAGCAGTTCTTC
- TRBJ2-1 TRBD2 TRBV12-3/TRBV12-4 CASRPSGGNEQFF TGTGCCAGCAGGCCTAGCGGGGGTAATGAGCAGTTCTTC
few TRBJ1-6 - TRBV14 CASSQEGGGSPLHF TGTGCCAGCAGCCAAGAAGGGGGGGGTTCACCCCTCCACTTT
- TRBJ2-7 - TRBV7-9 CASGPTGSTYEQYF TGTGCCAGCGGCCCGACGGGATCTACCTACGAGCAGTACTTC
- TRBJ2-3 TRBD2 TRBV2 CASSGLAGNTDTQYF TGTGCCAGCAGTGGGCTAGCGGGGAACACAGATACGCAGTATTTT
- TRBJ2-3 - TRBV27 CASTLQGIGTDTQYF TGTGCCAGCACCCTACAGGGTATAGGCACAGATACGCAGTATTTT